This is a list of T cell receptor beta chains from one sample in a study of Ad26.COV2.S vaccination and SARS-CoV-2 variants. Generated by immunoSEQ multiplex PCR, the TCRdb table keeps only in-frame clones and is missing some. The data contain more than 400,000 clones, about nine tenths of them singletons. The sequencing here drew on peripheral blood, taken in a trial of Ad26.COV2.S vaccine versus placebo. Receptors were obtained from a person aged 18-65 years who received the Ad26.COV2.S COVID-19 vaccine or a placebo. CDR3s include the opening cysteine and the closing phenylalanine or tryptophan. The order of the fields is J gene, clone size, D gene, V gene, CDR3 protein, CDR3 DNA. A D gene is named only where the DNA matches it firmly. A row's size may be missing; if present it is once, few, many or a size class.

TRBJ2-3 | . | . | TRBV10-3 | CAISESMTVISTDTQYF | TGTGCCATCAGTGAGTCGATGACAGTTATTAGCACAGATACGCAGTATTTT
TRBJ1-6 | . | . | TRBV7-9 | CASSLDSYNSPLHF | TGTGCCAGCAGCTTGGACAGCTATAATTCACCCCTCCACTTT
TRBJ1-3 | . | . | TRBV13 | CASSLRPSSGNTIYF | TGTGCCAGCAGCTTACGACCGAGCTCTGGAAACACCATATATTTT
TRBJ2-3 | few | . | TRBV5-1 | CASSLDWSSTDTQYF | TGCGCCAGCAGCTTGGACTGGAGTAGCACAGATACGCAGTATTTT
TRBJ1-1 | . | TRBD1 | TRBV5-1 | CASSLLLTGEGTEAFF | TGCGCCAGCAGCCTTTTATTAACAGGGGAGGGCACTGAAGCTTTCTTT
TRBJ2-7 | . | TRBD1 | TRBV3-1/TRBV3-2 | CASSQRGGTGGGEQYF | TGTGCCAGCAGCCAAAGAGGAGGGACAGGGGGCGGCGAGCAGTACTTC
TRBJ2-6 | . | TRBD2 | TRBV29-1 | CSVGGTLSGANVLTF | TGCAGCGTGGGGGGGACCCTCTCTGGGGCCAACGTCCTGACTTTC
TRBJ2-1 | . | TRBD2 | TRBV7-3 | CASSLTTSGSVGEQFF | TGTGCCAGCAGCTTAACCACTAGCGGGAGTGTAGGTGAGCAGTTCTTC
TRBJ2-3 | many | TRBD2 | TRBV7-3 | CASSRGTSGNTQYF | TGTGCCAGCAGCCGCGGGACTAGCGGGAATACGCAGTATTTT
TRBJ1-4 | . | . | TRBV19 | CASWGRDQREKLFF | TGTGCCAGTTGGGGACGGGATCAACGCGAAAAACTGTTTTTT
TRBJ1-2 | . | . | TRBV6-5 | CAGGVGAYGYTF | TGTGCCGGAGGGGTAGGGGCCTATGGCTACACCTTC
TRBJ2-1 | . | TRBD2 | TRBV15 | CATSRDPLVPSGTFSGDEQFF | TGTGCCACCAGCAGAGATCCCCTAGTCCCTAGCGGGACCTTCTCTGGGGATGAGCAGTTCTTC
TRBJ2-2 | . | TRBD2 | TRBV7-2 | CASSSGTSGWSVTGELFF | TGTGCCAGCAGCTCTGGGACTAGCGGATGGTCGGTCACCGGGGAGCTGTTTTTT
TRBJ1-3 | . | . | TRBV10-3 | CAISESSGNTIYF | TGTGCCATCAGTGAAAGCTCTGGAAACACCATATATTTT
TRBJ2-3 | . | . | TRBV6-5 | CASSYSFSTRADTQYF | TGTGCCAGCAGTTACTCGTTCTCCACCAGGGCGGATACGCAGTATTTT
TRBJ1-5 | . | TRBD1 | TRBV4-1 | CASSQEGTGLGPQHF | TGCGCCAGCAGCCAAGAGGGGACAGGGCTGGGGCCCCAGCATTTT
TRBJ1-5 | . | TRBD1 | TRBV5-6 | CASSFGQGGQPQHF | TGTGCCAGCAGCTTTGGACAGGGAGGCCAGCCCCAGCATTTT
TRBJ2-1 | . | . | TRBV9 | CASSVGERHNEQFF | TGTGCCAGCAGCGTAGGGGAGCGTCACAATGAGCAGTTCTTC
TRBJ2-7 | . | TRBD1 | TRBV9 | CASSSGQGAYEQYF | TGTGCCAGCAGCTCCGGACAGGGGGCGTATGAGCAGTACTTC
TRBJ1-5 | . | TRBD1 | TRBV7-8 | CASSRGTEINQPQHF | TGTGCCAGCAGCCGCGGGACAGAGATCAATCAGCCCCAGCATTTT